Presented here are 14 T cell receptor beta chains from one specimen sequenced in a study of shared clonotypes between healthy human individuals. Sequencing used immunoSEQ multiplex PCR; TCRdb keeps in-frame clones, though not all of them. Among a few million clones, around nine tenths were seen once, and the ten largest hold 0.14%. Material: naive CD4+ T cells sorted from blood. Stated subset: CD45RA+ positively selected. The receptors shown here come from a man aged 18 to 30 in good health.

J is TRBJ2-1 and V is TRBV6-5; TRBD2 matches 10 bases. Germline trimming cut 6 bases from V and 4 bases from J; bases unmatched to any gene: 6. Germline loops: CDR1 MNHEY, CDR2 SVGAGI. This CDR3 region has 15 residues. The CDR3 reads CASRTGTSVYNEQFF. CDR3 bases: TGTGCCAGCAGGACCGGGACTAGCGTGTACAATGAGCAGTTCTTC.

About this clone: Other DNA sequences in this sample translate to the same CDR3. The chain employs TRBV5-4 and TRBJ1-3; TRBD1 matches 9 bases. Germline V gives CDR1 SGHNT, CDR2 YYREEE (reference sequence). The CDR3 consists of 15 residues. The V segment lost 0 bases and the J segment 3 bases; nucleotides outside the gene matches: 1. CDR3 in DNA: TGTGCCAGCAGCTTGGGACAGGGGGGTGGAAACACCATATATTTT. Its protein is CASSLGQGGGNTIYF. The entire variable domain, with the rest obtained from reference TRBV5-4 and TRBJ1-3, is as follows: ETGVTQSPTHLIKTRGQQVTLRCSSQSGHNTVSWYQQALGQGPQFIFQYYREEENGRGNFPPRFSGLQFPNYSSELNVNALELDDSALYLCASSLGQGGGNTIYFGEGSWLTVV.

This clone was recorded once. Distinct nucleotide sequences in the sample also encode this CDR3. The gene calls are TRBV18 and TRBJ2-3; D is unclear. Germline loops: CDR1 KGHSH, CDR2 LQKENI. This CDR3 has 13 residues. Trimming left V 2 bases short and J 3 bases short, with 6 bases between. DNA of the CDR3: TGTGCCAGCTCACCAGAGTTAACAGATACGCAGTATTTT. Amino acid sequence: CASSPELTDTQYF.

The J gene is TRBJ1-4, the V gene TRBV28; 10 nucleotides match TRBD1. The germline V gene has CDR1 MDHEN and CDR2 SYDVKM. The CDR3 is made up of 14 amino acids. With V trimmed by 5 bases and J by 6 bases, 3 bases remained unmatched. The CDR3 loop reads CASSPGQGHEKLFF. The CDR3 DNA follows: TGTGCCAGCAGTCCGGGACAGGGGCATGAAAAACTGTTTTTT.

The rearrangement links TRBV5-1 to TRBJ2-2, with a tentative D call TRBD1 (5 bases). Trimming took 0 bases from V and 0 from J, leaving 9 bases between them. CDR3 length equals 16 residues. Germline lookup yields CDR1 SGHRS and CDR2 YFSETQ. The CDR3 sequence is CASSLVGVANTGELFF. CDR3 nucleotide sequence: TGCGCCAGCAGCTTGGTAGGGGTCGCGAACACCGGGGAGCTGTTTTTT.

V gene TRBV5-1 combines with J gene TRBJ2-7, with 12 bases fitting TRBD1. Germline loops: CDR1 SGHRS, CDR2 YFSETQ. This CDR3 has 16 amino acids. Germline trimming cut 0 bases from V and 5 bases from J; bases unmatched to any gene: 6. The CDR3 protein is CASSLESGTGGHEQYF. The CDR3 DNA follows: TGCGCCAGCAGCTTGGAATCCGGGACAGGGGGCCACGAGCAGTACTTC.

The table lists this clone with a few counts. The chain's CDR3 is CASSYGQGARNLHF. In DNA, the CDR3 is TGTGCCAGCAGTTACGGACAGGGGGCCAGAAACCTCCACTTT. V is TRBV6-5 and J is TRBJ1-6, with 11 bases matching TRBD1. J lost 15 bases, V lost 2 bases, and 6 bases had no gene match. The length of the CDR3 is 14 residues. CDR1 MNHEY and CDR2 SVGAGI come from the germline V gene.

V and J are TRBV9 and TRBJ2-2; D gene uncertain. V lost 4 bases and J lost 7, with 8 bases in between. The CDR3 totals 12 residues. Germline assignment: CDR1 SGDLS and CDR2 YYNGEE. The CDR3 DNA reads as TGTGCCAGCAGCTCCAGTAACGGGGAGCTGTTTTTT. Amino acids: CASSSSNGELFF.

Here the CDR3 reads CASSLGFEQFF. The CDR3 DNA follows: TGTGCCAGCAGTCTGGGGTTTGAGCAGTTCTTC. The V call is TRBV6-6, the J call TRBJ2-1; D remains ambiguous. Germline values: CDR1 MNHNY, CDR2 SVGAGI (reference sequence). Trimming left V 5 bases short and J 9 bases short, with 8 bases between. The CDR3 sequence is 11 residues long.

This CDR3 reads CASSLQEWRPGELFF. Here the CDR3 DNA reads TGTGCCAGCAGCTTGCAGGAGTGGAGGCCCGGGGAGCTGTTTTTT. This chain links TRBV5-6 with TRBJ2-2; tentatively, D is TRBD2 (5 bases). The ends were cut back, 1 base at V and 6 bases at J, with 13 bases in the middle. The CDR3 is made up of 15 amino acids. Germline CDR1 and CDR2: SGHDT and YYEEEE.

J is TRBJ2-3 and V is TRBV4-3, with 11 positions matching TRBD1. V trimming: 0 bases; J trimming: 3 bases; junction bases outside the gene matches: 11. This CDR3 is built from 19 residues. The germline gives CDR1 LGHNA, CDR2 YSLEER. CDR3 sequence: CASSQDLDRGHSGTDTQYF. The CDR3 region has the DNA TGCGCCAGCAGCCAAGATCTGGACAGGGGGCATTCGGGAACAGATACGCAGTATTTT.

This chain connects TRBV2 to TRBJ1-4, with unresolved D. V lost 3 bases to trimming and J lost 8 bases, with 7 bases between them. This CDR3 has 12 amino acids. CDR1 is SNHLY, CDR2 FYNNEI, per germline. CDR3 DNA sequence: TGTGCCAGCAGTGACCGGACGGAAAAACTGTTTTTT. Its protein product is CASSDRTEKLFF.

This chain connects TRBV30 to TRBJ2-4, with 8 bases lining up with TRBD2. Losses at the gene ends were 7 bases for V and 8 bases for J; bases not matched to a gene: 7. The CDR3 runs to 12 residues. Germline CDR1 GTSNPN, CDR2 SVGIG (reference sequence). The CDR3 loop is CAFSAGGDIQYF. The CDR3 DNA follows: TGTGCCTTTTCAGCCGGGGGGGACATTCAGTACTTC. The full variable domain, its missing parts supplied by reference TRBV30 and TRBJ2-4, is SQTIHQWPATLVQPVGSPLSLECTVEGTSNPNLYWYRQAAGRGLQLLFYSVGIGQISSEVPQNLSASRPQDRQFILSSKKLLLSDSGFYLCAFSAGGDIQYFGAGTRLSVL.

This chain joins TRBV6-1 and TRBJ1-4; 9 bases are a match to TRBD1. With 6 bases clipped from V and 8 bases from J, the junction kept 7 bases outside the gene matches. This CDR3 has 14 residues. Germline V lookup: CDR1 MNHNS, CDR2 SASEGT. CDR3 sequence: CASRLGTGPEKLFF. CDR3 coding DNA: TGTGCCAGCAGACTCGGGACAGGGCCCGAAAAACTGTTTTTT.